This is a list of T cell receptor beta chains from one sample in a study of cytomegalovirus exposure and HLA in healthy donors. Data came from immunoSEQ multiplex PCR; TCRdb stores just in-frame clones and leaves some out. The sample includes 91,000 or so clones, approximately 76% of them seen just once. The sequenced sample was PBMCs. These receptors were taken from a man in his thirties or forties in good health and CMV-seropositive. The CDR3 runs from the conserved cysteine through the conserved F or W. A D gene is named only where the DNA matches it firmly. Clone sizes are given selectively: once, few, many, or a class where the clone is expanded.

v_call: TRBV5-6; d_call: .; cdr3_length: 17; clone_size: .; j_call: TRBJ2-5; cdr3_aa: CASSLERERVSRETQYF; cdr3_nt: TGTGCCAGCAGCCTCGAACGGGAAAGGGTATCTCGAGAGACCCAGTACTTC
v_call: TRBV7-2; d_call: .; cdr3_length: 16; clone_size: .; j_call: TRBJ2-7; cdr3_aa: CASSSPILTDSYEQYF; cdr3_nt: TGTGCCAGCAGCTCACCCATTTTGACTGACTCCTACGAGCAGTACTTC
v_call: TRBV5-1; d_call: TRBD1; cdr3_length: 17; clone_size: .; j_call: TRBJ1-2; cdr3_aa: CASSLLGQGVSVDGYTF; cdr3_nt: TGCGCCAGCAGCTTACTGGGACAGGGGGTATCGGTAGATGGCTACACCTTC
v_call: TRBV6-5; d_call: TRBD1; cdr3_length: 14; clone_size: .; j_call: TRBJ1-2; cdr3_aa: CASFPTGGLGGYTF; cdr3_nt: TGTGCCAGCTTCCCGACAGGGGGCTTGGGAGGCTACACCTTC
v_call: TRBV5-1; d_call: .; cdr3_length: 17; clone_size: .; j_call: TRBJ1-3; cdr3_aa: CASSLYFAGYSGNTIYF; cdr3_nt: TGCGCCAGCAGCTTGTATTTCGCGGGCTACTCTGGAAACACCATATATTTT
v_call: TRBV7-3; d_call: TRBD1; cdr3_length: 16; clone_size: .; j_call: TRBJ2-7; cdr3_aa: CASSLTGGQKSYEQYF; cdr3_nt: TGTGCCAGCAGCTTAACTGGGGGACAGAAGAGCTACGAGCAGTACTTC
v_call: TRBV19; d_call: .; cdr3_length: 13; clone_size: .; j_call: TRBJ1-1; cdr3_aa: CASSRGVGTEAFF; cdr3_nt: TGTGCCAGTAGCCGGGGGGTTGGGACTGAAGCTTTCTTT
v_call: TRBV7-9; d_call: .; cdr3_length: 14; clone_size: .; j_call: TRBJ1-1; cdr3_aa: CASSLGGALTGAFF; cdr3_nt: TGTGCCAGCAGCTTGGGGGGGGCCCTTACGGGCGCTTTCTTT
v_call: TRBV18; d_call: .; cdr3_length: 13; clone_size: .; j_call: TRBJ1-1; cdr3_aa: CASSPSHRTEAFF; cdr3_nt: TGTGCCAGCTCACCATCCCATCGGACTGAAGCTTTCTTT
v_call: TRBV6-5; d_call: .; cdr3_length: 15; clone_size: .; j_call: TRBJ1-5; cdr3_aa: CASSYSGTQGGPQHF; cdr3_nt: TGTGCCAGCAGTTACTCGGGGACGCAGGGAGGGCCCCAGCATTTT
v_call: TRBV2; d_call: TRBD1; cdr3_length: 18; clone_size: .; j_call: TRBJ2-7; cdr3_aa: CASRVYLGQGRSSYEQYF; cdr3_nt: TGTGCCAGCAGGGTCTACCTGGGACAGGGTAGGAGCTCCTACGAGCAGTACTTC
v_call: TRBV4-1; d_call: .; cdr3_length: 16; clone_size: .; j_call: TRBJ1-3; cdr3_aa: CASSQDLVPQGNTIYF; cdr3_nt: TGCGCCAGCAGCCAAGATCTTGTACCGCAGGGCAACACCATATATTTT
v_call: TRBV28; d_call: TRBD1; cdr3_length: 18; clone_size: .; j_call: TRBJ1-1; cdr3_aa: CASSFFSGTGGGNTEAFF; cdr3_nt: TGTGCCAGCAGTTTTTTCAGCGGGACAGGGGGAGGAAACACTGAAGCTTTCTTT
v_call: TRBV19; d_call: TRBD1; cdr3_length: 15; clone_size: .; j_call: TRBJ1-1; cdr3_aa: CASSIRQGTGTEAFF; cdr3_nt: TGTGCCAGTAGTATACGACAGGGGACCGGGACTGAAGCTTTCTTT
v_call: TRBV27; d_call: TRBD2; cdr3_length: 14; clone_size: .; j_call: TRBJ2-7; cdr3_aa: CASSPGTSGYEQYF; cdr3_nt: TGTGCCAGCAGTCCCGGGACTAGTGGCTACGAGCAGTACTTC
v_call: TRBV5-4; d_call: TRBD1; cdr3_length: 16; clone_size: .; j_call: TRBJ1-5; cdr3_aa: CASSLGGGLYNQPQHF; cdr3_nt: TGTGCCAGCAGCTTGGGAGGGGGCTTATACAATCAGCCCCAGCATTTT
v_call: TRBV5-1; d_call: .; cdr3_length: 13; clone_size: .; j_call: TRBJ2-1; cdr3_aa: CASSSYRNNEQFF; cdr3_nt: TGCGCCAGCAGCTCCTATCGTAACAATGAGCAGTTCTTC
v_call: TRBV7-9; d_call: .; cdr3_length: 13; clone_size: .; j_call: TRBJ1-1; cdr3_aa: CASSLDVYTEAFF; cdr3_nt: TGTGCCAGCAGCTTAGATGTCTACACTGAAGCTTTCTTT
v_call: TRBV27; d_call: .; cdr3_length: 13; clone_size: few; j_call: TRBJ2-4; cdr3_aa: CASSFLGKNIQYF; cdr3_nt: TGTGCCAGCAGTTTCCTCGGGAAAAACATTCAGTACTTC
v_call: TRBV7-9; d_call: .; cdr3_length: 15; clone_size: medium-sized; j_call: TRBJ1-2; cdr3_aa: CASTLIQGYTYGYTF; cdr3_nt: TGTGCCAGCACTTTAATCCAGGGGTATACCTATGGCTACACCTTC
v_call: TRBV10-3; d_call: .; cdr3_length: 12; clone_size: .; j_call: TRBJ2-2; cdr3_aa: CAIRTVTGELFF; cdr3_nt: TGTGCCATCAGGACAGTCACCGGGGAGCTGTTTTTT
v_call: TRBV19; d_call: .; cdr3_length: 14; clone_size: .; j_call: TRBJ1-5; cdr3_aa: CASSPGLDNQPQHF; cdr3_nt: TGTGCCAGTAGCCCGGGACTGGACAATCAGCCCCAGCATTTT
v_call: TRBV5-1; d_call: .; cdr3_length: 14; clone_size: .; j_call: TRBJ1-1; cdr3_aa: CASSLRGYGTEAFF; cdr3_nt: TGCGCCAGCAGCTTGCGAGGGTATGGGACTGAAGCTTTCTTT
v_call: TRBV9; d_call: .; cdr3_length: 14; clone_size: .; j_call: TRBJ2-3; cdr3_aa: CATAAGHSTDTQYF; cdr3_nt: TGTGCCACCGCCGCTGGTCACTCCACAGATACGCAGTATTTT
v_call: TRBV19; d_call: TRBD1; cdr3_length: 14; clone_size: .; j_call: TRBJ1-1; cdr3_aa: CASTTQGAGTEAFF; cdr3_nt: TGTGCCAGCACAACTCAGGGGGCTGGCACTGAAGCTTTCTTT
v_call: TRBV6-5; d_call: TRBD2; cdr3_length: 16; clone_size: .; j_call: TRBJ2-7; cdr3_aa: CASSYSLLAGGYEQYF; cdr3_nt: TGTGCCAGCAGTTACTCCCTTTTAGCGGGAGGGTACGAGCAGTACTTC
v_call: TRBV28; d_call: .; cdr3_length: 13; clone_size: .; j_call: TRBJ2-2; cdr3_aa: CASRQGTAGELFF; cdr3_nt: TGTGCCAGCAGGCAGGGGACCGCCGGGGAGCTGTTTTTT
v_call: TRBV19; d_call: TRBD1; cdr3_length: 13; clone_size: few; j_call: TRBJ1-1; cdr3_aa: CASSATGTVGAFF; cdr3_nt: TGTGCCAGTAGTGCTACCGGGACAGTCGGGGCTTTCTTT
v_call: TRBV6-1; d_call: .; cdr3_length: 17; clone_size: .; j_call: TRBJ1-1; cdr3_aa: CASTEALQRQPNTEAFF; cdr3_nt: TGTGCCAGCACCGAAGCCCTCCAGAGACAGCCGAACACTGAAGCTTTCTTT
v_call: TRBV11-2; d_call: .; cdr3_length: 14; clone_size: .; j_call: TRBJ1-4; cdr3_aa: CASSSEMFREKLFF; cdr3_nt: TGTGCCAGCAGCTCCGAAATGTTTAGAGAAAAACTGTTTTTT
v_call: TRBV29-1; d_call: TRBD1; cdr3_length: 12; clone_size: .; j_call: TRBJ1-1; cdr3_aa: CSAVTGGTEAFF; cdr3_nt: TGCAGCGCCGTAACAGGGGGCACTGAAGCTTTCTTT
v_call: TRBV6-5; d_call: TRBD2; cdr3_length: 13; clone_size: .; j_call: TRBJ2-5; cdr3_aa: CASSWTSQETQYF; cdr3_nt: TGTGCCAGCAGTTGGACTAGCCAAGAGACCCAGTACTTC
v_call: TRBV28; d_call: .; cdr3_length: 16; clone_size: .; j_call: TRBJ1-3; cdr3_aa: CASTPSLGGSGNTIYF; cdr3_nt: TGTGCCAGCACTCCTTCTCTCGGGGGTTCTGGAAACACCATATATTTT
v_call: TRBV2; d_call: .; cdr3_length: 16; clone_size: .; j_call: TRBJ1-2; cdr3_aa: CASSGEVRITNYGYTF; cdr3_nt: TGTGCCAGCAGCGGGGAGGTCAGGATTACTAACTATGGCTACACCTTC
v_call: TRBV30; d_call: .; cdr3_length: 13; clone_size: .; j_call: TRBJ1-5; cdr3_aa: CAWSVRGNQPQHF; cdr3_nt: TGTGCCTGGAGTGTTCGGGGGAATCAGCCCCAGCATTTT
v_call: TRBV6-8; d_call: .; cdr3_length: 14; clone_size: .; j_call: TRBJ1-5; cdr3_aa: CASSSEGQGQPQHF; cdr3_nt: TGTGCCAGCAGTTCGGAGGGGCAAGGGCAGCCCCAGCATTTT
v_call: TRBV30; d_call: .; cdr3_length: 12; clone_size: .; j_call: TRBJ2-1; cdr3_aa: CAWSGIAFEQFF; cdr3_nt: TGTGCCTGGAGTGGAATAGCGTTTGAGCAGTTCTTC
v_call: TRBV6-4; d_call: .; cdr3_length: 13; clone_size: few; j_call: TRBJ2-3; cdr3_aa: CASSLDSEDTQYF; cdr3_nt: TGTGCCAGCAGCCTGGACAGTGAAGATACGCAGTATTTT
v_call: TRBV28; d_call: TRBD1; cdr3_length: 17; clone_size: once; j_call: TRBJ2-2; cdr3_aa: CASSAPGGQGVTGELFF; cdr3_nt: TGTGCCAGCAGTGCGCCCGGGGGACAGGGGGTAACCGGGGAGCTGTTTTTT
v_call: TRBV20-1; d_call: .; cdr3_length: 11; clone_size: once; j_call: TRBJ2-1; cdr3_aa: CSARDIYEQFF; cdr3_nt: TGCAGTGCTAGAGATATCTATGAGCAGTTCTTC
v_call: TRBV27; d_call: .; cdr3_length: 14; clone_size: .; j_call: TRBJ2-7; cdr3_aa: CASSLSFRLYEQYF; cdr3_nt: TGTGCCAGCAGTTTATCGTTTCGGTTATACGAGCAGTACTTC
v_call: TRBV7-9; d_call: TRBD2; cdr3_length: 14; clone_size: .; j_call: TRBJ2-1; cdr3_aa: CASSTTSGVNEQFF; cdr3_nt: TGTGCCAGCAGCACGACTAGCGGGGTCAATGAGCAGTTCTTC
v_call: TRBV9; d_call: TRBD1; cdr3_length: 16; clone_size: .; j_call: TRBJ2-2; cdr3_aa: CASSEWGGTDTGELFF; cdr3_nt: TGTGCCAGCAGCGAGTGGGGTGGGACAGACACCGGGGAGCTGTTTTTT
v_call: TRBV28; d_call: .; cdr3_length: 14; clone_size: .; j_call: TRBJ1-4; cdr3_aa: CASSPPGGYRKLFF; cdr3_nt: TGTGCCAGCAGTCCCCCGGGGGGGTATAGAAAACTGTTTTTT
v_call: TRBV2; d_call: .; cdr3_length: 14; clone_size: .; j_call: TRBJ2-7; cdr3_aa: CASSLGGAHYEQYF; cdr3_nt: TGTGCCAGCAGTCTAGGGGGAGCTCACTACGAGCAGTACTTC
v_call: TRBV6-5; d_call: .; cdr3_length: 12; clone_size: .; j_call: TRBJ1-2; cdr3_aa: CASRDIGNGYTF; cdr3_nt: TGTGCCAGCAGGGACATAGGGAACGGCTACACCTTC
v_call: TRBV19; d_call: TRBD1; cdr3_length: 16; clone_size: .; j_call: TRBJ2-2; cdr3_aa: CASSALGGPHTGELFF; cdr3_nt: TGTGCCAGTAGTGCACTAGGGGGCCCTCACACCGGGGAGCTGTTTTTT
v_call: TRBV14; d_call: .; cdr3_length: 13; clone_size: .; j_call: TRBJ2-5; cdr3_aa: CASSRGGWETQYF; cdr3_nt: TGTGCCAGCAGCCGAGGAGGCTGGGAGACCCAGTACTTC
v_call: TRBV4-3; d_call: .; cdr3_length: 16; clone_size: few; j_call: TRBJ2-3; cdr3_aa: CASSQLGLSSTDTQYF; cdr3_nt: TGCGCCAGCAGCCAACTGGGACTCTCTAGCACAGATACGCAGTATTTT
v_call: TRBV4-1; d_call: .; cdr3_length: 14; clone_size: few; j_call: TRBJ1-5; cdr3_aa: CASSPGQSNQPQHF; cdr3_nt: TGCGCCAGCAGCCCCGGACAGAGCAATCAGCCCCAGCATTTT
v_call: TRBV4-1; d_call: TRBD1; cdr3_length: 15; clone_size: few; j_call: TRBJ1-4; cdr3_aa: CASSSYGTDREKLFF; cdr3_nt: TGCGCCAGCAGCTCGTACGGGACAGATCGTGAAAAACTGTTTTTT
v_call: TRBV6-1; d_call: .; cdr3_length: 13; clone_size: .; j_call: TRBJ2-7; cdr3_aa: CASSETVRYEQYF; cdr3_nt: TGTGCCAGCAGTGAAACAGTCCGTTACGAGCAGTACTTC
v_call: TRBV10-2; d_call: TRBD1; cdr3_length: 13; clone_size: .; j_call: TRBJ1-5; cdr3_aa: CASGTAGNQPQHF; cdr3_nt: TGCGCCAGCGGGACAGCCGGGAATCAGCCCCAGCATTTT
v_call: TRBV30; d_call: .; cdr3_length: 13; clone_size: .; j_call: TRBJ1-6; cdr3_aa: CAWTIRGDSPLHF; cdr3_nt: TGTGCCTGGACTATCAGGGGAGATTCACCCCTCCACTTT
v_call: TRBV6-6; d_call: .; cdr3_length: 12; clone_size: .; j_call: TRBJ2-2; cdr3_aa: CASKAGTGELFF; cdr3_nt: TGTGCCAGCAAGGCGGGAACCGGGGAGCTGTTTTTT